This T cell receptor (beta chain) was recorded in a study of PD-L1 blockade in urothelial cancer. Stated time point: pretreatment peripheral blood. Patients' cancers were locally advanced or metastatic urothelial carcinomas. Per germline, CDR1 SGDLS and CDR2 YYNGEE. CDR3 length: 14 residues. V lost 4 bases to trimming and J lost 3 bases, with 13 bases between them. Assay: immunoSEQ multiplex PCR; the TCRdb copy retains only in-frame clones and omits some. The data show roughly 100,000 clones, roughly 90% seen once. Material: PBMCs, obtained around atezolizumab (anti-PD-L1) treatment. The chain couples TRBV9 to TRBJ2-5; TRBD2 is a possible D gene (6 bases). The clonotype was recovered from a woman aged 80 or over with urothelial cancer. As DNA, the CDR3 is TGTGCCAGCAGCCCGTTCGGGGGAGAAGAGACCCAGTACTTC. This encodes CASSPFGGEETQYF.